This TCR beta chain was retrieved from a study of T cell repertoires in cytomegalovirus infection. At the level of the study: CMV epitopes in the study were HLA-C-restricted (recently identified) and HLA-B-restricted (well studied). Points from the study as a whole: Clonotypes of TCR beta that were HLA-C-restricted and CMV-specific dominated the ex vivo response.

TCRdb analysed the reads with MiXCR anew, one entry per CDR3 protein. The table includes about 470,000 distinct CDR3 sequences, roughly 46% detected once. This clonotype has a handful of counts. The target antigen is unknown. The germline V gene encodes CDR1 SEHNR and CDR2 FQNEAQ (reference sequence). V gave up 4 bases and J gave up 4 bases, with 11 bases separating them. The CDR3 runs to 13 residues. The chain employs TRBV7-9 and TRBJ2-7; D not certain. The TCR originated in a human donor in good health (CMV status not recorded). Some clones in this sample may be carry-over from other donors' samples. The sequenced sample was cultured PBMCs, obtained from culture after CMV antigen stimulation. The CDR3 coding sequence is TGTGCCAGCAGCTCTTCCCTCAATTACGAGCAGTACTTC. Protein sequence: CASSSSLNYEQYF.